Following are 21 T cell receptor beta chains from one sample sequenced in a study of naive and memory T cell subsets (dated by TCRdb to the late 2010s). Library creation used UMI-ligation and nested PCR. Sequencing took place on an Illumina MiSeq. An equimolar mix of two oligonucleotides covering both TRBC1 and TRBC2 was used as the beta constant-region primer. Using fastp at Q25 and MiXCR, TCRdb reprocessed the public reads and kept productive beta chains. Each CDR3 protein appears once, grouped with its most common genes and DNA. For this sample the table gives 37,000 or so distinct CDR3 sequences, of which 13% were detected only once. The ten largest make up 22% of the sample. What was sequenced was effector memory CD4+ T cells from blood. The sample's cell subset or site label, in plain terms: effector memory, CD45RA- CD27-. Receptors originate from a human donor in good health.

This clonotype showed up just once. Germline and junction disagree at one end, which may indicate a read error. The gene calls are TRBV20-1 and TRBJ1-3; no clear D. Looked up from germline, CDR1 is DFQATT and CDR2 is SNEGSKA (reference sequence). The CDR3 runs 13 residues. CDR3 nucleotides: TGTAGTGCTAGAGATATAACCGGGGACACCATATATTTT. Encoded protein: CSARDITGDTIYF.

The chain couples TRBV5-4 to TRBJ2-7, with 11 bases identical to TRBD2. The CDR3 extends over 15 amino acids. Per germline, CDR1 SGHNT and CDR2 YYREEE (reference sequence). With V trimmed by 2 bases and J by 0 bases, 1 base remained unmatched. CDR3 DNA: TGTGCCAGCAGCTTAACTAGCGGGAGCTCCTACGAGCAGTACTTC. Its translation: CASSLTSGSSYEQYF.

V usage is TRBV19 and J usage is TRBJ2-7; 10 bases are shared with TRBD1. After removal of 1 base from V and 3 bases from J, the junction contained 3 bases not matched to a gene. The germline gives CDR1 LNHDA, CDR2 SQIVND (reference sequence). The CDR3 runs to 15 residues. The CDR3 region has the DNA TGTGCCAGTAGTATAGCCGGGACAGGGGTCTACGAGCAGTACTTC. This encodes CASSIAGTGVYEQYF.

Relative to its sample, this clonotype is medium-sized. The CDR3 reads CASSLAGGEIKNIQYF. CDR3 in DNA: TGTGCCAGCAGCTTGGCCGGGGGCGAGATCAAAAACATTCAGTACTTC. The V and J genes are TRBV5-5 and TRBJ2-4; D may be TRBD1 or TRBD2 (6 bases each). This CDR3 region has 16 residues. V lost 0 bases and J lost 3, with 13 bases in between. Per germline, CDR1 SGHKS and CDR2 YYEKEE (reference sequence).

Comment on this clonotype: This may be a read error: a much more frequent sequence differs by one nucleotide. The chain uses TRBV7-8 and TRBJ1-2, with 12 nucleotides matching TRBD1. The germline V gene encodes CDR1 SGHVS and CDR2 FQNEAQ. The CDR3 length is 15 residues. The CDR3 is CASSLAGQGASGDTF. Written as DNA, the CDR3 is TGTGCCAGCAGCTTAGCGGGACAGGGGGCGAGTGGCGACACCTTC.

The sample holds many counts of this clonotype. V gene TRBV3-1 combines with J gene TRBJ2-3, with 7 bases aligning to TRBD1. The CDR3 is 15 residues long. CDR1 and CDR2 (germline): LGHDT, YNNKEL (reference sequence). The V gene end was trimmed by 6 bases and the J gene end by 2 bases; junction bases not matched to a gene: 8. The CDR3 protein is CASSRLQGNTDTQYF. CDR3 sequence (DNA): TGTGCCAGCAGTCGTTTACAGGGGAACACAGATACGCAGTATTTT.

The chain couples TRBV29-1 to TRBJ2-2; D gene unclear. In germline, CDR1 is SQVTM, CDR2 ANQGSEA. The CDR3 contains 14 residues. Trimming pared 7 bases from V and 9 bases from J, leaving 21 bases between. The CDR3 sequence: CSASAGPFGRELFF. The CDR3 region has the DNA TGCAGCGCATCCGCCGGTCCTTTTGGCAGGGAGCTGTTTTTT.

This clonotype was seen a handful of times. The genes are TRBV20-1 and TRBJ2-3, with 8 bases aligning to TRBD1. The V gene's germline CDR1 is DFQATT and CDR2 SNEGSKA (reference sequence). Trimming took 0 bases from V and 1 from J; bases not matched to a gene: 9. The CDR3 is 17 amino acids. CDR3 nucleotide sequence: TGCAGTGCTAGAGATCTATCCGAACAGGGGGGCACAGATACGCAGTATTTT. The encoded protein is CSARDLSEQGGTDTQYF.

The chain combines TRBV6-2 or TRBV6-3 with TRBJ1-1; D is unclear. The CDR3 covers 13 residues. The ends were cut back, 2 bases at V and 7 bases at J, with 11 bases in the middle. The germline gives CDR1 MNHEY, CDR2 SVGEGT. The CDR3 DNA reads TGTGCCAGCAGTTACAGCACACCCTTTGAAGCTTTCTTT. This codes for CASSYSTPFEAFF.

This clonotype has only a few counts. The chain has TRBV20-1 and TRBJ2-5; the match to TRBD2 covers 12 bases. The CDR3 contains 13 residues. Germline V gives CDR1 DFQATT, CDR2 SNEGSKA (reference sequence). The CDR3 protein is CRAGTSGQETQYF. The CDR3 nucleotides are TGCAGAGCCGGGACTAGCGGGCAAGAGACCCAGTACTTC.

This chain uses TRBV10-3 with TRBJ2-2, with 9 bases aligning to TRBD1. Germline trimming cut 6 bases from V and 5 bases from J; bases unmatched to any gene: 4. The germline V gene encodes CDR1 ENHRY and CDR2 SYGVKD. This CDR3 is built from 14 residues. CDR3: CAIRIQGATGELFF. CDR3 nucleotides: TGTGCCATCAGGATACAGGGGGCGACCGGGGAGCTGTTTTTT.

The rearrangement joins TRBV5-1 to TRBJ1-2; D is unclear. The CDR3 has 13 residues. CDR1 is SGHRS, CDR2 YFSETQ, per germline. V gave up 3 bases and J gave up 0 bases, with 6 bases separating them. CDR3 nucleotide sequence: TGCGCCAGCAGCTATGGTGCTAACTATGGCTACACCTTC. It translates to CASSYGANYGYTF.

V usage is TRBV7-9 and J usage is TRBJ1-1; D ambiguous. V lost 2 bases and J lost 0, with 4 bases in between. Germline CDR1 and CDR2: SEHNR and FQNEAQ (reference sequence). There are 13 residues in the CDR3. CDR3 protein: CASSLPLNTEAFF. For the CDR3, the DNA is TGTGCCAGCAGCTTACCCCTGAACACTGAAGCTTTCTTT.

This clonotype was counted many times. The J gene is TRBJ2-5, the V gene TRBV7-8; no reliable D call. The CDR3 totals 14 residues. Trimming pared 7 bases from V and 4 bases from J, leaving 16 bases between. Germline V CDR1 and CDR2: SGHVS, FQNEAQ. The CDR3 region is CASTFRLDTETQYF. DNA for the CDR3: TGTGCCAGCACCTTTAGACTGGATACAGAGACCCAGTACTTC.

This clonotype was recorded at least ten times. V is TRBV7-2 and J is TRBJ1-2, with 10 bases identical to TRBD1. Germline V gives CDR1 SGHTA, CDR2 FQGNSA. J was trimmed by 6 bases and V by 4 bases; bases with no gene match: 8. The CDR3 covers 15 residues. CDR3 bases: TGTGCCAGCAGCTGGGGGACAGGGGTGAAAGATGGCTACACCTTC. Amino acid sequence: CASSWGTGVKDGYTF.

In DNA form, the CDR3 reads TGTGCCAGCAGCTTATCTCGAGGGGGCGGAACTAATGAAAAACTGTTTTTT. Translation gives CASSLSRGGGTNEKLFF. This chain joins TRBV7-9 and TRBJ1-4; 7 nucleotides agree with TRBD1. The CDR3 spans 17 residues. After removal of 2 bases from V and 1 base from J, the junction contained 7 bases not matched to a gene. The germline gives CDR1 SEHNR, CDR2 FQNEAQ (reference sequence).

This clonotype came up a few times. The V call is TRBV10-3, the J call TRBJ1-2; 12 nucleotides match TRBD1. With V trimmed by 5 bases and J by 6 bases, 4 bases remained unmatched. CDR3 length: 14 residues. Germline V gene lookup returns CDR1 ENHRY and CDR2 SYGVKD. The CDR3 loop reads CAISPGTGGDGYTF. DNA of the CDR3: TGTGCCATCAGTCCCGGGACAGGGGGCGATGGCTACACCTTC.

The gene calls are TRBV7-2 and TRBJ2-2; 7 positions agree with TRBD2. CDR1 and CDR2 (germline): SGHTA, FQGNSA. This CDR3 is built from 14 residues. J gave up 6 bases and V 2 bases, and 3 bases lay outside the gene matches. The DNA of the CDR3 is TGTGCCAGCAGCTTATGGGAGGGAGCCGGGGAGCTGTTTTTT. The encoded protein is CASSLWEGAGELFF. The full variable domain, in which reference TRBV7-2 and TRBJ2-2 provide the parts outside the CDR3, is GAGVSQSPSNKVTEKGKDVELRCDPISGHTALYWYRQSLGQGLEFLIYFQGNSAPDKSGLPSDRFSAERTGGSVSTLTIQRTQQEDSAVYLCASSLWEGAGELFFGEGSRLTVL.

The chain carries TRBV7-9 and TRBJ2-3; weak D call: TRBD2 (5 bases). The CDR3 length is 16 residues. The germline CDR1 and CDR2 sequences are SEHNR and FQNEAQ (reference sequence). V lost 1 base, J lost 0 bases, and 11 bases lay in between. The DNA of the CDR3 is TGTGCCAGCAGCTTAGTGAGCGGACCTAGCACAGATACGCAGTATTTT. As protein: CASSLVSGPSTDTQYF.

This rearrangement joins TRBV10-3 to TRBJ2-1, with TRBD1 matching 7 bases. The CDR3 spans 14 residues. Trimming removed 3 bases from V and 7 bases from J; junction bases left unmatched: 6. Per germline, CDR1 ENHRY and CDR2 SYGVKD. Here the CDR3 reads CAISDLDRSNEQFF. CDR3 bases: TGTGCCATCAGTGATTTGGACAGGTCGAATGAGCAGTTCTTC.

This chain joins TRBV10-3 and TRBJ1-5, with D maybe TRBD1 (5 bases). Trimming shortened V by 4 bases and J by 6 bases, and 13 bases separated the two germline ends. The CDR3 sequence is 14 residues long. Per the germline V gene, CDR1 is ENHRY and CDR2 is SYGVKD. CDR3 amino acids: CAISGSGRGQPQHF. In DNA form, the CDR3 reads TGTGCCATCAGTGGTTCAGGGAGGGGTCAGCCCCAGCATTTT.